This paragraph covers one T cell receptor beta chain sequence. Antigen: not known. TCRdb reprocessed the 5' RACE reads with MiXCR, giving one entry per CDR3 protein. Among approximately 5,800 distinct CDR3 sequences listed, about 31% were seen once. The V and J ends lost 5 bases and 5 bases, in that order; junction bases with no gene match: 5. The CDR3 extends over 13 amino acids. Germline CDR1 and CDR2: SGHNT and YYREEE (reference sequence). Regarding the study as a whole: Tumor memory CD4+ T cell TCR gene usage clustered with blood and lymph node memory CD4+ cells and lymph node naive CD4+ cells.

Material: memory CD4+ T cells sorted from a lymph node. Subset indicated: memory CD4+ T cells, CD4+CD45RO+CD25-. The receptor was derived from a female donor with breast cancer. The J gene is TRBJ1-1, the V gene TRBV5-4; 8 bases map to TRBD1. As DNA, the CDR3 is TGTGCCAGCAGACTCGGGACAGGAACTGAAGCTTTCTTT. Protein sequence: CASRLGTGTEAFF.